Below, one TCR beta chain is given with its context. Germline V CDR1 and CDR2: KGHSH, LQKENI. V was cut by 2 bases and J by 10 bases, with 11 bases left in between. This CDR3 region has 12 residues. These data belong to a study of blood T cell repertoires in COVID-19. The table came from immunoSEQ multiplex PCR; TCRdb's copy has only in-frame clones and leaves some out. The sample records about 230,000 clones, about four fifths being singletons. The sample was peripheral blood. The source of this sequence is a woman older than 75 with COVID-19, enrolled during active disease. The rearrangement links TRBV18 to TRBJ1-2; D is undetermined. The CDR3 here is CASSPYREDYTF. In nucleotides, the CDR3 is TGTGCCAGCTCACCATATCGGGAGGACTACACCTTC.